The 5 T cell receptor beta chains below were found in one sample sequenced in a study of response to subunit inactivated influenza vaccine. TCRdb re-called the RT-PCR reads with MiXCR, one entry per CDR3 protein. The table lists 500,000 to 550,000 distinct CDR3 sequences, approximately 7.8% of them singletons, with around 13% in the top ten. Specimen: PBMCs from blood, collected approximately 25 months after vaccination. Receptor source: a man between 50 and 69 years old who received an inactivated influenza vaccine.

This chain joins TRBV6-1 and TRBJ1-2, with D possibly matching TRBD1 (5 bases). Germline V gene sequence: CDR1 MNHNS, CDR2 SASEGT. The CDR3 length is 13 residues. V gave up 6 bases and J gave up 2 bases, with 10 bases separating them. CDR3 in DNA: TGTGCCAGCAGGAAGGGACTGAACTATGGCTACACCTTC. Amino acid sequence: CASRKGLNYGYTF.

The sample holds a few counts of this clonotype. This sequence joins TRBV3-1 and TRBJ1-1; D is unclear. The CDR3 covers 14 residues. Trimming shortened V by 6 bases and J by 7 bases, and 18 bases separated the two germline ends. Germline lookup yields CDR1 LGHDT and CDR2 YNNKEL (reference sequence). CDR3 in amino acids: CASRPPTPGVEAFF. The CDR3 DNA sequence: TGTGCCAGCAGACCCCCAACGCCCGGAGTTGAAGCTTTCTTT.

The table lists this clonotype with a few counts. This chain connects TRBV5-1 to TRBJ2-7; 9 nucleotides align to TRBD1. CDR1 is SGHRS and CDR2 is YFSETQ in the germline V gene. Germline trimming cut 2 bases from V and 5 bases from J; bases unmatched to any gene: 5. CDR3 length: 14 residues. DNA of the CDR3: TGCGCCAGCAGCTTCTGGACAGGGGAGAACGAGCAGTACTTC. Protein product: CASSFWTGENEQYF.

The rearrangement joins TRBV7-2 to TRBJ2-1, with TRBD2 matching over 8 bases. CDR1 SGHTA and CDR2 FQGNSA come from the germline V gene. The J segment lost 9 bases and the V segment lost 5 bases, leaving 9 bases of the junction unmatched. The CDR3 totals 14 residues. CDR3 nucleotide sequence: TGTGCCAGCAGCGTCGCCGGGAGGGCCTTTGAGCAGTTCTTC. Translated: CASSVAGRAFEQFF.

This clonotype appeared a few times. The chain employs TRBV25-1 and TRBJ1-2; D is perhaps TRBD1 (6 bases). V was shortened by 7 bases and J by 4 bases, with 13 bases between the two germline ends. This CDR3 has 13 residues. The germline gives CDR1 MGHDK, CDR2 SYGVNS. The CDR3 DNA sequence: TGTGCCAGCACCCGGGACACCATCTATGGCTACACCTTC. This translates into CASTRDTIYGYTF.